This passage covers 18 T cell receptor beta chains from one sample sequenced in a study of blood T cell repertoires in COVID-19. The assay was immunoSEQ multiplex PCR, and TCRdb's table has in-frame clones only and misses some. The data hold fewer than 200,000 clones, with roughly 70% observed a single time. The sequenced sample was peripheral blood. The receptors were sampled from an elderly woman with acute or convalescent COVID-19.

This clone was seen just once. The rearrangement uses TRBV6-5 and TRBJ1-2; maybe TRBD1 (6 bases). Looked up from germline, CDR1 is MNHEY and CDR2 is SVGAGI. Trimming took off 10 bases at V and 1 base at J, with 13 bases between the two ends. CDR3 size: 13 residues. This CDR3 reads CAIWDTNNYGYTF. As DNA, the CDR3 is TGTGCCATATGGGACACTAATAACTATGGCTACACCTTC.

The chain uses TRBV19 and TRBJ1-1, with no clear D. From germline, CDR1 is LNHDA and CDR2 SQIVND (reference sequence). The V and J ends lost 3 bases and 8 bases respectively, with 10 bases between them. The CDR3 contains 12 residues. The CDR3 DNA reads TGTGCCAGTAGTATTCAACCGGGAGAAGCTTTCTTT. It translates to CASSIQPGEAFF.

The chain joins TRBV11-2 to TRBJ2-5; no clear D gene. CDR1 is SGHAT, CDR2 FQNNGV, per germline. This CDR3 comprises 15 residues. V lost 5 bases to trimming and J lost 4 bases, with 17 bases between them. CDR3 nucleotides: TGTGCCAGCAGCCTAAGCTTCGGGTTTGGAGAGACCCAGTACTTC. This gives the protein CASSLSFGFGETQYF.

The chain is built from TRBV5-1 and TRBJ2-5; the match to TRBD1 covers 7 bases. The V gene's germline CDR1 is SGHRS and CDR2 YFSETQ. With 5 bases clipped from V and 4 bases from J, the junction kept 5 bases outside the gene matches. The CDR3 has 13 residues. DNA of the CDR3: TGCGCCAGCAGGCCAGGGGGTGTAGAGACCCAGTACTTC. It is translated as CASRPGGVETQYF.

V gene TRBV24-1 combines with J gene TRBJ2-1, with TRBD2 matching 10 bases. The V and J ends lost 2 bases and 1 base, in that order; junction bases with no gene match: 13. The CDR3 length is 20 residues. Germline V gives CDR1 KGHDR, CDR2 SFDVKD. The CDR3 nucleotides read TGTGCCACCAGTGATTCCCGGAGGGCTAGCGGGAGAGTGTCCTACAATGAGCAGTTCTTC. Protein sequence: CATSDSRRASGRVSYNEQFF.

The V gene is TRBV28, the J gene TRBJ1-5, with 8 bases fitting TRBD1. The CDR3 spans 16 residues. Looked up from germline, CDR1 is MDHEN and CDR2 is SYDVKM. Unmatched junction bases numbered 5, after V lost 4 bases and J lost 0 bases. The chain's CDR3 is CASSWDRSPSNQPQHF. In nucleotides, the CDR3 is TGTGCCAGCAGTTGGGACAGGTCACCTAGCAATCAGCCCCAGCATTTT.

This sequence joins TRBV10-3 and TRBJ2-2, with 8 bases that match TRBD1. The germline gives CDR1 ENHRY, CDR2 SYGVKD. V lost 2 bases, J lost 2 bases, and 4 bases stayed unmatched. CDR3 length: 16 residues. CDR3 coding DNA: TGTGCCATCAGTGAGCACAGGGGGTCAAACACCGGGGAGCTGTTTTTT. Amino acid sequence: CAISEHRGSNTGELFF.

The chain's CDR3 is CASSQTGNYGYTF. CDR3 coding DNA: TGTGCCAGCAGCCAGACTGGCAACTATGGCTACACCTTC. V gene TRBV7-2 combines with J gene TRBJ1-2; no clear D. The ends were cut back, 5 bases at V and 2 bases at J, with 9 bases in the middle. The germline V gene has CDR1 SGHTA and CDR2 FQGNSA. The CDR3 spans 13 residues. Drawing the rest from reference TRBV7-2 and TRBJ1-2, the complete variable domain is GAGVSQSPSNKVTEKGKDVELRCDPISGHTALYWYRQSLGQGLEFLIYFQGNSAPDKSGLPSDRFSAERTGGSVSTLTIQRTQQEDSAVYLCASSQTGNYGYTFGSGTRLTVV.

Of note for this clone: One junction end disagrees with the germline gene, perhaps due to a read error. This chain links TRBV19 with TRBJ1-6; D is ambiguous. The germline V gene has CDR1 LNHDA and CDR2 SQIVND (reference sequence). The CDR3 is 15 amino acids. Here the CDR3 DNA reads TGTGCCAGTAGTGTAGACCGGCTTCCTAGTTCACCCCTCCACTTT. Residues: CASSVDRLPSSPLHF.

The sample holds a few counts of this clone. This chain joins TRBV3-1 (or the pseudogene TRBV3-2) and TRBJ1-2; 8 bases line up with TRBD1. V trimming: 0 bases; J trimming: 2 bases; junction bases outside the gene matches: 5. Germline CDR1 is LGHDT and CDR2 is YNNKEL (reference sequence). The CDR3 length is 16 residues. This CDR3 reads CASSQDLRDRNYGYTF. CDR3 bases: TGTGCCAGCAGCCAAGATCTGCGGGACAGGAACTATGGCTACACCTTC.

This clone was observed once. The chain employs TRBV7-9 and TRBJ2-4; possible D gene TRBD2, 5 bases. The V gene lost 5 bases and the J gene lost 2 bases, with 10 bases spanning the gap. Per the germline V gene, CDR1 is SEHNR and CDR2 is FQNEAQ (reference sequence). This CDR3 contains 14 residues. In nucleotides, the CDR3 is TGTGCCAGCAGCATAACCGGGACCAAAAACATTCAGTACTTC. Translation: CASSITGTKNIQYF.

The chain employs TRBV28 and TRBJ2-3, with D possibly being TRBD2 (5 bases). The CDR3 extends over 18 amino acids. CDR1 is MDHEN, CDR2 SYDVKM, per germline. The V and J ends lost 6 bases and 1 base respectively, with 23 bases between them. The CDR3 is CASSYSYRFLARTDTQYF. Here the CDR3 DNA reads TGTGCCAGCAGCTACAGCTATAGATTTCTAGCACGCACAGATACGCAGTATTTT.

The chain joins TRBV9 to TRBJ2-3, with D perhaps matching TRBD2 (5 bases). This CDR3 spans 15 amino acids. Trimming stripped 0 bases from V and 4 bases from J, with 12 bases between. Germline assignment: CDR1 SGDLS and CDR2 YYNGEE. The CDR3 is CASSVGASPADTQYF. Here the CDR3 DNA reads TGTGCCAGCAGCGTAGGCGCTAGCCCTGCAGATACGCAGTATTTT.

This clone turned up a few times. V is TRBV19 and J is TRBJ1-1; D is perhaps TRBD1 (6 bases). In germline, CDR1 is LNHDA, CDR2 SQIVND (reference sequence). V lost 5 bases to trimming and J lost 1 base, with 14 bases between them. CDR3 size: 15 residues. The CDR3 region is CASSDPGTPNTEAFF. CDR3 nucleotides: TGTGCCAGTAGTGACCCCGGGACACCGAACACTGAAGCTTTCTTT.

This clone was seen a single time. V gene TRBV3-1 (or the pseudogene TRBV3-2) combines with J gene TRBJ2-7, with a tentative D call TRBD2 (6 bases). This CDR3 is built from 14 residues. The V end lost 4 bases, the J end lost 5 bases, and 15 bases lay between the germline ends. Germline loops: CDR1 LGHDT, CDR2 YNNKEL (reference sequence). CDR3 nucleotides: TGTGCCAGCAGCCTATTAGCGGTTGGACACGAGCAGTACTTC. Translation gives CASSLLAVGHEQYF.

This chain links TRBV6-5 with TRBJ2-1, with 9 bases that match TRBD1. The V gene's germline CDR1 is MNHEY and CDR2 SVGAGI. V shed 6 bases and J 4 bases; nucleotides not matched to a gene: 4. The CDR3 spans 14 residues. The DNA for the CDR3 is TGTGCCAGCAGGGCCGGGACAGGGTACAATGAGCAGTTCTTC. It specifies CASRAGTGYNEQFF.

The V call is TRBV3-1 (or the pseudogene TRBV3-2), the J call TRBJ2-1, with 14 bases lining up with TRBD2. Germline assignment: CDR1 LGHDT and CDR2 YNNKEL (reference sequence). After removal of 4 bases from V and 7 bases from J, the junction contained 6 bases not matched to a gene. The CDR3 totals 16 residues. The CDR3 protein is CASSLGTSGSGNEQFF. The CDR3, as DNA: TGTGCCAGCAGCCTGGGGACTAGCGGGAGCGGGAATGAGCAGTTCTTC.

This clone showed up just once. The J gene is TRBJ2-1, the V gene TRBV18, with 11 bases lining up with TRBD1. J lost 3 bases, V lost 3 bases, and 4 bases had no gene match. The CDR3 loop spans 16 amino acids. CDR1 and CDR2 from the germline V gene are KGHSH and LQKENI. The CDR3: CASSPGQGALYNEQFF. In DNA form, the CDR3 reads TGTGCCAGCTCACCCGGACAGGGGGCTCTCTACAATGAGCAGTTCTTC.